These 8 T cell receptor beta chains were sequenced from one sample in a study of graft-versus-host responses after intestinal transplantation. Measured with immunoSEQ multiplex PCR; TCRdb has only the in-frame clones, and not every one. The repertoire holds more than 85,000 clones, about 93% seen once, with about 2% in the top ten. These TCRs' antigens remain unknown. The sample consisted of unstimulated CD8+ T cells sorted from spleen or lymph node cells, taken before intestinal transplant. These receptors all come from a human donor who received an intestinal transplant.

V is TRBV5-6 and J is TRBJ2-7; a weak D match, TRBD2 (6 bases). This CDR3 comprises 13 residues. Looked up from germline, CDR1 is SGHDT and CDR2 is YYEEEE. Trimming shortened V by 4 bases and J by 12 bases, and 20 bases separated the two germline ends. Here the CDR3 reads CASSLAGGVDLYF. In DNA form, the CDR3 reads TGTGCCAGCAGCCTGGCTGGCGGGGTTGATTTGTACTTC.

V usage is TRBV4-3 and J usage is TRBJ2-3; 15 bases map to TRBD2. CDR3 length: 17 residues. The germline gives CDR1 LGHNA, CDR2 YSLEER. V trimming: 8 bases; J trimming: 1 base; junction bases outside the gene matches: 7. The CDR3 coding sequence is TGCGCCAGCGGACTAGCGGGGGGGCCGGTCTGCACAGATACGCAGTATTTT. Translating gives CASGLAGGPVCTDTQYF.

This clone is a singleton in its sample. The genes are TRBV27 and TRBJ2-3, with 11 bases fitting TRBD2. The ends lost 8 bases at V and 2 bases at J; junction bases unmatched: 9. In germline, CDR1 is MNHEY, CDR2 SMNVEV (reference sequence). The CDR3 is 16 residues long. The CDR3 nucleotides read TGTGCCAGCCGACCCCTAGCGGGGGGCCCCACAGATACGCAGTATTTT. It encodes CASRPLAGGPTDTQYF.

This clone came up once. This rearrangement joins TRBV25-1 to TRBJ2-5, with D unclear. CDR1 is MGHDK and CDR2 is SYGVNS in the germline V gene. Trimming pared 3 bases from V and 5 bases from J, leaving 10 bases between. The CDR3 contains 13 residues. The CDR3 protein is CASSDSDAETQYF. The DNA of the CDR3 is TGTGCCAGCAGTGACTCCGATGCGGAGACCCAGTACTTC.

This clone was counted once. This sequence joins TRBV2 and TRBJ2-3; 12 bases line up with TRBD2. V lost 8 bases to trimming and J lost 1 base; unmatched junction nucleotides: 16. This CDR3 is 19 amino acids long. Germline CDR1 SNHLY, CDR2 FYNNEI. CDR3 loop: CASGRTSGEPGGGTDTQYF. In DNA, the CDR3 is TGTGCCAGCGGCCGGACTAGCGGGGAACCAGGAGGCGGCACAGATACGCAGTATTTT.

CDR3 sequence (DNA): TGTGCCAGCAGCTTACTATCGGGGGGCGAGCAGTTCTTC. Protein: CASSLLSGGEQFF. The chain has TRBV7-9 and TRBJ2-1; possibly TRBD2 for D (7 bases). The CDR3 contains 13 residues. The ends were cut back, 2 bases at V and 10 bases at J, with 12 bases in the middle. Germline V gene data show CDR1 as SEHNR and CDR2 as FQNEAQ (reference sequence).

The chain links TRBV7-2 to TRBJ2-1; 7 bases are shared with TRBD2. CDR1 and CDR2 (germline): SGHTA, FQGNSA. CDR3 length: 14 amino acids. V lost 1 base, J lost 10 bases, and 7 bases stayed unmatched. CDR3: CASSLGAGDREQFF. The CDR3 coding sequence is TGTGCCAGCAGCTTAGGGGCGGGGGATAGGGAGCAGTTCTTC.

This clone was found once. J is TRBJ1-3 and V is TRBV19, with 7 bases fitting TRBD1. CDR3 length: 14 residues. CDR1 is LNHDA, CDR2 SQIVND, per germline (reference sequence). V lost 9 bases, J lost 0 bases, and 5 bases stayed unmatched. The CDR3 is CASTGTDSGNTIYF. CDR3 coding DNA: TGTGCCAGCACCGGGACAGACTCTGGAAACACCATATATTTT.